This T cell receptor (beta chain) was captured by sequencing in a study of T cell clones after liver transplantation. Study background: Immunosuppression withdrawal was tried within 2 years after liver transplantation in this trial. Timepoints were pre-transplant, pre-withdrawal, and after withdrawal was completed or failed. Study-wide findings and caveats: Donor-reactive sequences fell more than third party-reactive ones, suggesting partial deletion.

The CDR3 extends over 11 amino acids. Trimming shortened V by 5 bases and J by 6 bases, and 10 bases separated the two germline ends. The germline CDR1 and CDR2 sequences are DFQATT and SNEGSKA (reference sequence). Assay: immunoSEQ multiplex PCR; the TCRdb copy retains only in-frame clones and omits some. The data hold just over 60,000 clones, with over 70% observed a single time. In the case of this clone: Its antigen is undetermined. This specimen includes other DNA sequences encoding the same CDR3.

This sequence was found in a human donor who received a liver transplant. The chain has TRBV20-1 and TRBJ1-1, with unresolved D. The sample here was CD4+ T cells from blood, taken before liver transplant. CDR3 amino acids: CSAVQGAEAFF. In DNA form, the CDR3 reads TGCAGTGCTGTACAAGGAGCTGAAGCTTTCTTT.